The present T cell receptor beta chain was sequenced within a study of shared clonotypes between healthy human individuals. The study's findings and limits: Some naive CD4 clonotypes, around 5%, turned up in common across four donors. Naive subsets generally exceeded memory subsets in estimated richness.

Data came from immunoSEQ multiplex PCR; TCRdb stores just in-frame clones and leaves some out. The data contain approximately 600,000 clones, around 95% of them singletons. Naivety among CD8 cells was defined by CD45RO negativity and positive CCR7 selection, thereby excluding terminally differentiated effector memory CD45RA+ cells. Each of the donors was a healthy adult who was HIV-negative and had not had a recent acute infection or vaccination. In germline, CDR1 is SGHRS, CDR2 YFSETQ. CDR3 size: 15 residues. V shed 0 bases, J shed 4 bases, and the junction held 6 bases outside the gene matches. Details on this clone: Antigen specificity is unknown.

The rearrangement joins TRBV5-1 to TRBJ1-1, with 7 positions matching TRBD1. The origin of this receptor is a woman aged 25 to 39 in good health. The material sequenced was naive CD8+ T cells sorted from blood. CDR3 nucleotide sequence: TGCGCCAGCAGCTTGGTTGGGACAGATAGCACTGAAGCTTTCTTT. Amino acids: CASSLVGTDSTEAFF.